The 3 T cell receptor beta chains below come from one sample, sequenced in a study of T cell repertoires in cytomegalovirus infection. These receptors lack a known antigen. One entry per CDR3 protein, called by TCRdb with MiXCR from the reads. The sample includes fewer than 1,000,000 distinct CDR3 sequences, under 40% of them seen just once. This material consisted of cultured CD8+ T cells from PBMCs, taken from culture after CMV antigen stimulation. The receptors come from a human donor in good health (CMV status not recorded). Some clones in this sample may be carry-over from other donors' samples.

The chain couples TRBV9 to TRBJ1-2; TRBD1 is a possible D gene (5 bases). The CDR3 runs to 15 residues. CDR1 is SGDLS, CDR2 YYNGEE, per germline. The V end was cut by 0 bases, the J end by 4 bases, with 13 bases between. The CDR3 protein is CASSVATDTPYGYTF. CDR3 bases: TGTGCCAGCAGCGTAGCGACAGACACCCCCTATGGCTACACCTTC.

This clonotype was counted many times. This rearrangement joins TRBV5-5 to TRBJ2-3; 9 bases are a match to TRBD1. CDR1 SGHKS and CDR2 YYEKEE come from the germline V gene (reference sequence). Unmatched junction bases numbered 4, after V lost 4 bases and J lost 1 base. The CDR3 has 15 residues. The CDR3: CASSVGQGRTDTQYF. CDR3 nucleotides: TGTGCCAGCAGCGTGGGACAGGGACGCACAGATACGCAGTATTTT. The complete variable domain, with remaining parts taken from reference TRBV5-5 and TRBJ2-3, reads DAGVTQSPTHLIKTRGQQVTLRCSPISGHKSVSWYQQVLGQGPQFIFQYYEKEERGRGNFPDRFSARQFPNYSSELNVNALLLGDSALYLCASSVGQGRTDTQYFGPGTRLTVL.

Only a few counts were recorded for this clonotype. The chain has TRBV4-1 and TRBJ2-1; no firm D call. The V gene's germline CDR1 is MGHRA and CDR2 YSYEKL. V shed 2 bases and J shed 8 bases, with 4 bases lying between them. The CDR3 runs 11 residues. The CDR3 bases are TGCGCCAGCAGCCAAAGGGATGAGCAGTTCTTC. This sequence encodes CASSQRDEQFF.